The following is a T cell receptor beta chain sequence with its context. The CDR3 is 16 residues long. From germline, CDR1 is SGHDT and CDR2 YYEEEE. Between the trimmed V and J ends, which lost 5 bases and 1 base, there was a span of 17 bases. Profiled with immunoSEQ multiplex PCR; TCRdb holds only in-frame clones, not every one. Altogether 500,000 to 850,000 clones are present, around 87% being singletons, with the ten largest covering more than 0.009%. The data stem from a study of shared T cell receptors in the human thymus. The data were also submitted as part of a second study, on human thymus T cells. That study adds: The donor group consisted of healthy Finnish infants who were having corrective surgery for congenital heart defects. Thymus specimens were resections from corrective heart surgery. The authors found apparently biased V and J gene usage in thymic and blood repertoires.

The chain couples TRBV5-6 to TRBJ2-3; D is possibly TRBD1 (5 bases). The sample was thymocytes. The TCR was taken from a boy under two years old with a congenital heart defect. The CDR3 loop is CASSTDSFWRTDTQYF. CDR3 sequence (DNA): TGTGCCAGCAGTACAGACAGCTTCTGGCGCACAGATACGCAGTATTTT.